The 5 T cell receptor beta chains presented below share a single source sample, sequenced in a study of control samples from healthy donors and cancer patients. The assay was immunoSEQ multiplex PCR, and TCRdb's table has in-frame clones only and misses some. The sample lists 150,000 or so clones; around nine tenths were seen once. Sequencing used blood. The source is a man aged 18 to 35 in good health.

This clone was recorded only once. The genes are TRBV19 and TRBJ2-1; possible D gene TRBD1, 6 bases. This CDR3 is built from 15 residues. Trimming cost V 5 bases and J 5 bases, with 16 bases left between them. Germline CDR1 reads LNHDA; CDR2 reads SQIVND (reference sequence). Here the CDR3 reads CASSLGPEGDNEQFF. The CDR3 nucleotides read TGTGCCAGTAGTCTCGGTCCCGAGGGGGACAATGAGCAGTTCTTC.

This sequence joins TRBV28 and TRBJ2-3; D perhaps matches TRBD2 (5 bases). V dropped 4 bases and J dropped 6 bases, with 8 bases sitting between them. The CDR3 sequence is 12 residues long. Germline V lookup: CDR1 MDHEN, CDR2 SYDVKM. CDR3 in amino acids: CASSWPGDTQYF. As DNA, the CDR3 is TGTGCCAGCAGTTGGCCGGGGGATACGCAGTATTTT. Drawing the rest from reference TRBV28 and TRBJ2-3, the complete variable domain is DVKVTQSSRYLVKRTGEKVFLECVQDMDHENMFWYRQDPGLGLRLIYFSYDVKMKEKGDIPEGYSVSREKKERFSLILESASTNQTSMYLCASSWPGDTQYFGPGTRLTVL.

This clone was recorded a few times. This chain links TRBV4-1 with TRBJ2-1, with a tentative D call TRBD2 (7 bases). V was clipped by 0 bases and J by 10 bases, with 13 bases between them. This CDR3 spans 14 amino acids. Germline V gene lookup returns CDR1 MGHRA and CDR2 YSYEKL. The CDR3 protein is CASSQEAGAREQFF. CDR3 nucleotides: TGCGCCAGCAGCCAAGAGGCGGGGGCAAGGGAGCAGTTCTTC.

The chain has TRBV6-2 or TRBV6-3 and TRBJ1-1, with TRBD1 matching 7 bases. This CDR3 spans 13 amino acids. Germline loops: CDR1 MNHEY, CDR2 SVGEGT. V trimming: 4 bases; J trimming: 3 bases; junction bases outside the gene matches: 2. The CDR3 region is CASSLQGYTEAFF. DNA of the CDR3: TGTGCCAGCAGTTTACAGGGGTACACTGAAGCTTTCTTT.

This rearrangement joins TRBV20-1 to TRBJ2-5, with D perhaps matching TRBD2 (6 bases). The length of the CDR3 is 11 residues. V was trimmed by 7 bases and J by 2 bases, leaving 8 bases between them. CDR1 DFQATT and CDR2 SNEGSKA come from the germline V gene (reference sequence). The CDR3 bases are TGCAGTGAGGAGGGGCAAGAGACCCAGTACTTC. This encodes CSEEGQETQYF.